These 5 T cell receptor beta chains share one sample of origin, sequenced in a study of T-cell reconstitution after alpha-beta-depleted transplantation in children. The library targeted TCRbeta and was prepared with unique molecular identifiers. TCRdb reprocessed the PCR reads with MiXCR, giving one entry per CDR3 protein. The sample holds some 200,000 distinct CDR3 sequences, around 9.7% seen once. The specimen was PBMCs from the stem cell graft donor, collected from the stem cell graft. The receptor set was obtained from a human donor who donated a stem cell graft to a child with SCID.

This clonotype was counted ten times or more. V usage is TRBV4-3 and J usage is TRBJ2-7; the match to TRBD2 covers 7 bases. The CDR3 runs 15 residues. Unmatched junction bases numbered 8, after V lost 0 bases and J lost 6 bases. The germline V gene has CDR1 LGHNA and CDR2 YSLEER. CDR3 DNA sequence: TGCGCCAGCAGCCAAGATTTGGGGGGGACCGTCGAGCAGTACTTC. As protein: CASSQDLGGTVEQYF.

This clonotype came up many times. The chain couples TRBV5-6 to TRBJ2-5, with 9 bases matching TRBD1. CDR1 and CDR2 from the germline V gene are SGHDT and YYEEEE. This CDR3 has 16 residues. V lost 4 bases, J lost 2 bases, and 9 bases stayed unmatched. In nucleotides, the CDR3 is TGTGCCAGCAGCGACGAGACAGGGGGGATTCAAGAGACCCAGTACTTC. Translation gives CASSDETGGIQETQYF.

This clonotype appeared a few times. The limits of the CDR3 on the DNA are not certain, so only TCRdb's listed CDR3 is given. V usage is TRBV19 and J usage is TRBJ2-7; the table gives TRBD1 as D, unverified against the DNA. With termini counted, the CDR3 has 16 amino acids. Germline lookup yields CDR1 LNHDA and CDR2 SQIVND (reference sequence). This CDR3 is CATYTFGSGRGDEQYF.

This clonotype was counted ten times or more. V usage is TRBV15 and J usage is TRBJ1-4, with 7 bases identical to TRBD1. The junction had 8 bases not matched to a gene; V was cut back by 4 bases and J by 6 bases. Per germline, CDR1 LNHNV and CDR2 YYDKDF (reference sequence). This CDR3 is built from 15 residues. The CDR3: CATSTGTVPDEKLFF. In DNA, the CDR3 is TGTGCCACCAGCACCGGGACAGTGCCTGATGAAAAACTGTTTTTT.

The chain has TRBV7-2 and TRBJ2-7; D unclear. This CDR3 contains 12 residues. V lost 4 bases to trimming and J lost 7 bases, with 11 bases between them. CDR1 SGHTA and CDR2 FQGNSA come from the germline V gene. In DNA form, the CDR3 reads TGTACCAGCAGCTCGGTAATGGGGGAGCAGTACTTC. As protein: CTSSSVMGEQYF.